One sample yielded the 29 T cell receptor beta chains listed below, sequenced in a study of beta chain features in type 1 diabetes. Expressed TCRB transcripts were sequenced, since all the RNA that had been isolated was reverse transcribed. The assay was immunoSEQ multiplex PCR, and TCRdb's table has in-frame clones only and misses some. The data show about 230,000 clones, with 9.6% seen just once and around 0.037% held by the top ten. The source material was naive CD4+ T cells from blood. The receptors here all came from a woman in her late teens or twenties in good health.

This rearrangement joins TRBV20-1 to TRBJ1-2; no definite D call. This CDR3 contains 11 residues. V lost 6 bases and J 4 bases, leaving 9 bases between the germline ends. Per the germline V gene, CDR1 is DFQATT and CDR2 is SNEGSKA (reference sequence). This chain's CDR3 is CSATESYGYTF. Written as DNA, the CDR3 is TGCAGTGCCACAGAGAGCTATGGCTACACCTTC.

The rearrangement joins TRBV6-1 to TRBJ2-1, with 12 bases lining up with TRBD2. Germline CDR1 is MNHNS and CDR2 is SASEGT. The CDR3 loop spans 13 amino acids. With V trimmed by 11 bases and J by 7 bases, 6 bases remained unmatched. CDR3 sequence reads: CAVRLAGDNEQFF. CDR3 coding DNA: TGTGCCGTAAGACTAGCGGGGGATAATGAGCAGTTCTTC.

The chain couples TRBV6-5 to TRBJ1-5; D is possibly TRBD1 (5 bases). The germline CDR1 and CDR2 sequences are MNHEY and SVGAGI. Between the trimmed V and J ends, which lost 5 bases and 0 bases, there was a span of 11 bases. The CDR3 runs 15 residues. CDR3: CASSPPGGSNQPQHF. Written as DNA, the CDR3 is TGTGCCAGCAGTCCTCCCGGGGGTAGCAATCAGCCCCAGCATTTT.

The rearrangement links TRBV19 to TRBJ1-2, with 7 bases identical to TRBD1. The CDR3 has 12 amino acids. The junction had 2 bases not matched to a gene; V was cut back by 6 bases and J by 4 bases. Germline CDR1 reads LNHDA; CDR2 reads SQIVND (reference sequence). The CDR3 DNA sequence: TGTGCCAGTAGGACAGGGACCTATGGCTACACCTTC. Its translation is CASRTGTYGYTF.

The chain links TRBV2 to TRBJ2-7; D is uncertain. Germline V CDR1 and CDR2: SNHLY, FYNNEI. Trimming stripped 4 bases from V and 4 bases from J, with 11 bases between. The CDR3 sequence is 13 residues long. The CDR3 region has the DNA TGTGCCAGCAGTGTAGAGGTCCTTTACGAGCAGTACTTC. This translates into CASSVEVLYEQYF.

This clone has a handful of counts. The gene calls are TRBV30 and TRBJ2-1; tentatively, D is TRBD1 (6 bases). Germline V gives CDR1 GTSNPN, CDR2 SVGIG (reference sequence). Trimming shortened V by 0 bases and J by 3 bases, and 6 bases separated the two germline ends. The CDR3 is made up of 13 amino acids. CDR3 sequence: CAWSVGGYNEQFF. Written as DNA, the CDR3 is TGTGCCTGGAGTGTAGGGGGCTACAATGAGCAGTTCTTC.

This rearrangement joins TRBV9 to TRBJ2-5, with 7 positions matching TRBD2. Germline CDR1 and CDR2: SGDLS and YYNGEE. Losses at the gene ends were 4 bases for V and 3 bases for J; bases not matched to a gene: 12. This CDR3 is 16 amino acids long. The CDR3 nucleotides read TGTGCCAGCAGCCCTATTACCGGGACTACTAAAGAGACCCAGTACTTC. Protein: CASSPITGTTKETQYF.

This sequence joins TRBV30 and TRBJ1-4; D unclear. CDR1 GTSNPN and CDR2 SVGIG come from the germline V gene (reference sequence). CDR3 size: 14 residues. Trimming removed 3 bases from V and 4 bases from J, with 12 bases in between. CDR3 loop: CAWRAAGINEKLFF. The DNA of the CDR3 is TGTGCCTGGAGGGCCGCGGGGATTAATGAAAAACTGTTTTTT.

In this sample, this clone turned up a few times. The V and J genes are TRBV5-1 and TRBJ2-5, with D maybe TRBD1 (5 bases). The V gene's germline CDR1 is SGHRS and CDR2 YFSETQ. This CDR3 is built from 14 residues. V lost 3 bases to trimming and J lost 4 bases, with 13 bases between them. This CDR3 reads CASSYRSKGETQYF. CDR3 DNA: TGCGCCAGCAGCTACAGGTCTAAGGGAGAGACCCAGTACTTC.

There are a few counts of this clone. The chain combines TRBV7-6 with TRBJ2-2; D is uncertain. Germline assignment: CDR1 SGHVS and CDR2 FNYEAQ. V was cut by 1 base and J by 6 bases, with 9 bases left in between. The CDR3 runs to 14 residues. CDR3 DNA sequence: TGTGCCAGCAGCTTAGGAGCTGAGCCCGGGGAGCTGTTTTTT. Translation: CASSLGAEPGELFF.

In this sample, this clone turned up a few times. This chain uses TRBV6-4 with TRBJ2-3; 7 positions match TRBD2. This CDR3 has 15 residues. After removal of 1 base from V and 1 base from J, the junction contained 2 bases not matched to a gene. The germline gives CDR1 MRHNA, CDR2 SNTAGT. CDR3 DNA sequence: TGTGCCAGCAGTGACTATCTAGCGGGCACAGATACGCAGTATTTT. It translates to CASSDYLAGTDTQYF.

This clone appeared a few times. The chain links TRBV2 to TRBJ1-1; no clear D gene. The CDR3 consists of 11 residues. Germline CDR1 is SNHLY and CDR2 is FYNNEI. V gave up 3 bases and J gave up 10 bases, with 9 bases separating them. This CDR3 is CASSDSRRAFF. The CDR3 DNA reads as TGTGCCAGCAGTGACTCGCGGCGAGCTTTCTTT.

This clone has only a few counts. The V call is TRBV7-9, the J call TRBJ2-5, with TRBD2 matching over 9 bases. The CDR3 totals 14 residues. The germline V gene has CDR1 SEHNR and CDR2 FQNEAQ (reference sequence). V gave up 8 bases and J gave up 2 bases; unmatched junction bases: 6. The CDR3 loop is CASAGGGLQETQYF. Here the CDR3 DNA reads TGTGCCAGCGCGGGGGGGGGACTACAAGAGACCCAGTACTTC.

This clone was recorded a few times. The chain carries TRBV6-5 and TRBJ2-5, with D perhaps TRBD2 (5 bases). CDR1 and CDR2 (germline): MNHEY, SVGAGI. Trimming stripped 3 bases from V and 1 base from J, with 9 bases between. The CDR3 is 14 amino acids. The CDR3 bases are TGTGCCAGCAGTTATTTGGGGAGCCAAGAGACCCAGTACTTC. Amino acid sequence: CASSYLGSQETQYF.

The V and J genes are TRBV6-5 and TRBJ2-7; 8 bases line up with TRBD1. J lost 2 bases, V lost 6 bases, and 9 bases had no gene match. Germline-derived CDR1 and CDR2 are MNHEY and SVGAGI. The CDR3 contains 15 residues. The CDR3: CASRYSGQDTYEQYF. CDR3 in DNA: TGTGCCAGCAGATATTCGGGACAGGATACCTACGAGCAGTACTTC.

This clone showed up just a few times. Compared with germline, one end of the junction differs, possibly owing to a read error. The chain couples TRBV7-7 to TRBJ1-3; no clear D gene. CDR3 length equals 14 residues. Germline V gene data show CDR1 as SSHAT and CDR2 as FNYEAQ (reference sequence). The CDR3 bases are TGTGCTAGCAGCCCTGGCCTCTCTGGAAACACCATATATTTT. It encodes CASSPGLSGNTIYF.

The rearrangement joins TRBV6-5 to TRBJ1-5; 11 bases fit TRBD1. Germline trimming cut 5 bases from V and 5 bases from J; bases unmatched to any gene: 5. This CDR3 region has 15 residues. Looked up from germline, CDR1 is MNHEY and CDR2 is SVGAGI. The CDR3 bases are TGTGCCAGCAGTCCGGCGGGACAGGGGGATCAGCCCCAGCATTTT. Translated: CASSPAGQGDQPQHF.

This chain uses TRBV6-1 with TRBJ1-3; D gene ambiguous. V lost 6 bases to trimming and J lost 4 bases, with 13 bases between them. This CDR3 is 14 amino acids long. Germline values: CDR1 MNHNS, CDR2 SASEGT. The CDR3 reads CASRTASAGNTIYF. Here the CDR3 DNA reads TGTGCCAGCAGGACGGCGTCAGCGGGAAACACCATATATTTT.

This chain joins TRBV30 and TRBJ2-3, with 11 nucleotides matching TRBD2. The CDR3 length is 17 residues. V was clipped by 0 bases and J by 0 bases; unmatched bases: 5. Germline V gene lookup returns CDR1 GTSNPN and CDR2 SVGIG (reference sequence). The CDR3 DNA is TGTGCCTGGAGTGTTCGTCGGACTAGCGGGAGCACAGATACGCAGTATTTT. Its translation: CAWSVRRTSGSTDTQYF.

The chain is built from TRBV14 and TRBJ2-1; no clear D gene. Per germline, CDR1 SGHDN and CDR2 FVKESK. V was trimmed by 4 bases and J by 6 bases, leaving 19 bases between them. The CDR3 totals 16 residues. The CDR3 DNA reads as TGTGCCAGCAGCCTCCCACAGATGGCCGTAGGCAATGAGCAGTTCTTC. Encoded protein: CASSLPQMAVGNEQFF.

CDR3 protein: CASSIEGVGTGELFF. In DNA form, the CDR3 reads TGTGCCAGTAGTATTGAGGGGGTCGGCACCGGGGAGCTGTTTTTT. The chain combines TRBV19 with TRBJ2-2; perhaps TRBD1 as D (6 bases). This CDR3 has 15 residues. The V end lost 3 bases, the J end lost 4 bases, and 12 bases lay between the germline ends. Germline CDR1 is LNHDA and CDR2 is SQIVND (reference sequence). Full variable domain (outside the CDR3, taken from reference TRBV19 and TRBJ2-2): DGGITQSPKYLFRKEGQNVTLSCEQNLNHDAMYWYRQDPGQGLRLIYYSQIVNDFQKGDIAEGYSVSREKKESFPLTVTSAQKNPTAFYLCASSIEGVGTGELFFGEGSRLTVL.

About this clone itself: A junction end diverges from the germline sequence, so it may reflect a read error. This chain links TRBV2 with TRBJ2-7, with 7 nucleotides matching TRBD2. The CDR3 consists of 15 residues. Germline V CDR1 and CDR2: SNHLY, FYNNEI. CDR3: CASSETWREPYGQYF. CDR3 nucleotides: TGTGCCAGCAGTGAAACTTGGCGGGAGCCCTACGGGCAGTACTTC.

The CDR3 protein is CSVVLGASSYEQYF. CDR3 sequence (DNA): TGCAGCGTTGTTCTAGGGGCCAGCTCCTACGAGCAGTACTTC. The chain is built from TRBV29-1 and TRBJ2-7, with D possibly being TRBD1 (5 bases). Between the trimmed V and J ends, which lost 4 bases and 0 bases, there was a span of 13 bases. The CDR3 length is 14 residues. Germline V lookup: CDR1 SQVTM, CDR2 ANQGSEA.

The chain has TRBV5-1 and TRBJ2-5; a weak D match, TRBD2 (5 bases). Between the trimmed V and J ends, which lost 0 bases and 4 bases, there was a span of 7 bases. The CDR3 loop spans 13 amino acids. CDR1 is SGHRS, CDR2 YFSETQ, per germline. The DNA of the CDR3 is TGCGCCAGCAGCTTGGGAGGGATAGAGACCCAGTACTTC. Protein: CASSLGGIETQYF.

Ten or more counts support this clone. The chain links TRBV30 to TRBJ2-3; 8 nucleotides align to TRBD2. Germline assignment: CDR1 GTSNPN and CDR2 SVGIG (reference sequence). V gave up 2 bases and J gave up 6 bases; unmatched junction bases: 7. The CDR3 length is 14 residues. The CDR3 loop is CAWSLGTSPDTQYF. In DNA, the CDR3 is TGTGCCTGGAGTCTCGGGACTAGTCCCGATACGCAGTATTTT.

This rearrangement joins TRBV27 to TRBJ1-5, with a tentative D call TRBD1 (5 bases). Deletions cut 3 bases from V and 6 bases from J, with 12 bases between. Germline CDR1 and CDR2: MNHEY and SMNVEV (reference sequence). This CDR3 is built from 14 residues. This chain's CDR3 is CASSLGGNGQPQHF. CDR3 in DNA: TGTGCCAGCAGTTTGGGGGGTAATGGTCAGCCCCAGCATTTT.

The chain links TRBV12-5 to TRBJ2-7; D remains ambiguous. The CDR3 totals 15 residues. The V and J ends lost 1 base and 0 bases respectively, with 10 bases between them. The germline gives CDR1 LGHNT, CDR2 FRNRAP. The CDR3: CASGLGPPGSYEQYF. The CDR3 DNA reads TGTGCTAGTGGTTTGGGGCCCCCGGGCTCCTACGAGCAGTACTTC.

This chain joins TRBV7-8 and TRBJ1-2; D uncertain. There are 13 residues in the CDR3. V was trimmed by 7 bases and J by 4 bases, leaving 13 bases between them. Germline loops: CDR1 SGHVS, CDR2 FQNEAQ. The CDR3 nucleotides read TGTGCCAGCACGCACAGCGGATCCTATGGCTACACCTTC. It is translated as CASTHSGSYGYTF.

The genes are TRBV18 and TRBJ2-5; 8 nucleotides match TRBD1. Matching the DNA end better, TRBJ2-7 makes the J call doubtful. Germline V gene lookup returns CDR1 KGHSH and CDR2 LQKENI. The CDR3 extends over 16 amino acids. CDR3 sequence: CASSPDGQGRDYEQYF. CDR3 bases: TGTGCCAGCTCACCGGACGGACAGGGTCGGGACTACGAGCAGTACTTC.